These T cell receptor beta chains were read from a single sample in a study of cytomegalovirus exposure and HLA in healthy donors. TCRdb's copy holds only in-frame clones and misses some; the assay was immunoSEQ multiplex PCR. The top ten clones hold about 1.5% of a sample with 150,000 to 200,000 clones, 70% to 80% of them seen once. Sequenced: PBMCs. The receptor source for this set is a woman aged 25 to 39 in good health and CMV-seropositive. Both conserved end residues are part of each CDR3. Fields, in order: clone size, J gene, D gene, V gene, CDR3 protein, CDR3 DNA. The D gene is left open where the match is weak. The size entry is marked missing in some rows and otherwise reads once, few, many or a size class.

abundance: few; j_gene: TRBJ2-7; d_gene: TRBD1; v_gene: TRBV5-5; CDR3aa: CASSLGRDSSYEQYF; CDR3nt: TGTGCCAGCAGCTTGGGCCGGGACAGTTCCTACGAGCAGTACTTC
abundance: -; j_gene: TRBJ1-2; d_gene: TRBD1; v_gene: TRBV7-2; CDR3aa: CASSLAGTGALFGYGYTF; CDR3nt: TGTGCCAGCAGCTTAGCGGGGACAGGGGCCCTCTTTGGATATGGCTACACCTTC
abundance: -; j_gene: TRBJ2-7; d_gene: TRBD2; v_gene: TRBV28; CDR3aa: CASSSTSGRAYEQYF; CDR3nt: TGTGCCAGCAGTTCTACTAGCGGGAGAGCTTACGAGCAGTACTTC
abundance: -; j_gene: TRBJ2-7; d_gene: -; v_gene: TRBV5-6; CDR3aa: CASSPKNYEQYF; CDR3nt: TGTGCCAGCAGCCCTAAAAACTACGAGCAGTACTTC
abundance: -; j_gene: TRBJ1-1; d_gene: TRBD1; v_gene: TRBV5-1; CDR3aa: CASSREIGQGPTEAFF; CDR3nt: TGCGCCAGCAGCCGCGAGATCGGACAGGGCCCCACTGAAGCTTTCTTT
abundance: few; j_gene: TRBJ2-1; d_gene: TRBD1; v_gene: TRBV5-1; CDR3aa: CASSLVGTGDYNEQFF; CDR3nt: TGCGCCAGCAGCTTGGTGGGGACAGGGGACTACAATGAGCAGTTCTTC
abundance: -; j_gene: TRBJ2-3; d_gene: -; v_gene: TRBV28; CDR3aa: CASSLYLSDTQYF; CDR3nt: TGTGCCAGCAGTTTATATTTATCCGATACGCAGTATTTT
abundance: -; j_gene: TRBJ2-3; d_gene: TRBD2; v_gene: TRBV5-6; CDR3aa: CASSSGTSGVADTQYF; CDR3nt: TGTGCCAGCAGCTCGGGGACTAGCGGGGTGGCAGATACGCAGTATTTT
abundance: few; j_gene: TRBJ2-1; d_gene: TRBD2; v_gene: TRBV7-9; CDR3aa: CASSHPGLVDEQFF; CDR3nt: TGTGCCAGCAGCCATCCGGGACTAGTTGATGAGCAGTTCTTC
abundance: once; j_gene: TRBJ1-5; d_gene: -; v_gene: TRBV10-1; CDR3aa: CASSDSGATEIRPQHF; CDR3nt: TGCGCCAGCAGTGATTCTGGCGCGACAGAAATCAGGCCCCAGCATTTT
abundance: -; j_gene: TRBJ2-7; d_gene: TRBD1; v_gene: TRBV7-8; CDR3aa: CASSLGQSSYEQYF; CDR3nt: TGTGCCAGCAGTTTGGGACAGAGCTCCTACGAGCAGTACTTC
abundance: -; j_gene: TRBJ2-2; d_gene: TRBD2; v_gene: TRBV5-1; CDR3aa: CASSLTSGTGELFF; CDR3nt: TGCGCCAGCAGCTTGACTAGCGGCACCGGGGAGCTGTTTTTT
abundance: once; j_gene: TRBJ2-1; d_gene: -; v_gene: TRBV5-4; CDR3aa: CASSLDAGNYNEQFF; CDR3nt: TGTGCCAGCAGCTTGGATGCAGGGAACTACAATGAGCAGTTCTTC
abundance: -; j_gene: TRBJ2-3; d_gene: -; v_gene: TRBV10-3; CDR3aa: CAISESGVPTDTQYF; CDR3nt: TGTGCCATCAGTGAGTCAGGGGTACCCACAGATACGCAGTATTTT
abundance: -; j_gene: TRBJ1-3; d_gene: -; v_gene: TRBV4-3; CDR3aa: CASSQDQAFTVSGNTIYF; CDR3nt: TGCGCCAGCAGCCAAGATCAAGCGTTCACCGTCTCTGGAAACACCATATATTTT
abundance: -; j_gene: TRBJ2-5; d_gene: TRBD1; v_gene: TRBV6-6; CDR3aa: CASSYSFGTGRDF; CDR3nt: TGTGCCAGCAGTTACTCGTTCGGGACAGGACGCGACTTC
abundance: -; j_gene: TRBJ1-1; d_gene: -; v_gene: TRBV7-6; CDR3aa: CASSSFRGAEAFF; CDR3nt: TGTGCCAGCAGCTCATTCAGGGGCGCTGAAGCTTTCTTT
abundance: -; j_gene: TRBJ2-1; d_gene: TRBD2; v_gene: TRBV11-1; CDR3aa: CASSSSGSYNEQFF; CDR3nt: TGTGCCAGCAGCTCTAGCGGCTCCTACAATGAGCAGTTCTTC
abundance: -; j_gene: TRBJ2-1; d_gene: TRBD2; v_gene: TRBV9; CDR3aa: CASSVASTISGNSYNEQFF; CDR3nt: TGTGCCAGCAGCGTAGCCTCTACGATTAGCGGGAACTCCTACAATGAGCAGTTCTTC
abundance: -; j_gene: TRBJ2-7; d_gene: TRBD2; v_gene: TRBV6-6; CDR3aa: CASRPLAGGYYEQYF; CDR3nt: TGTGCCAGCAGACCCCTTGCGGGAGGGTACTACGAGCAGTACTTC
abundance: -; j_gene: TRBJ2-1; d_gene: TRBD2; v_gene: TRBV2; CDR3aa: CASSGGLAGGPWSYNEQFF; CDR3nt: TGTGCCAGCAGTGGGGGACTAGCGGGAGGGCCTTGGTCCTACAATGAGCAGTTCTTC
abundance: -; j_gene: TRBJ2-7; d_gene: -; v_gene: TRBV5-5; CDR3aa: CASSRTVNYEQYF; CDR3nt: TGTGCCAGCAGCCGGACAGTAAACTACGAGCAGTACTTC
abundance: -; j_gene: TRBJ1-4; d_gene: -; v_gene: TRBV5-6; CDR3aa: CASSKGVEEKLFF; CDR3nt: TGTGCCAGCAGCAAAGGGGTTGAGGAAAAACTGTTTTTT
abundance: -; j_gene: TRBJ2-1; d_gene: TRBD1; v_gene: TRBV14; CDR3aa: CASSHGQGFREQFF; CDR3nt: TGTGCCAGCAGCCACGGACAGGGGTTTCGCGAGCAGTTCTTC
abundance: -; j_gene: TRBJ1-2; d_gene: TRBD1; v_gene: TRBV6-5; CDR3aa: CASSRPGGGYTF; CDR3nt: TGTGCCAGCAGTCGCCCAGGGGGTGGCTACACCTTC
abundance: -; j_gene: TRBJ1-2; d_gene: -; v_gene: TRBV4-1; CDR3aa: CASSQGGGEVYGYTF; CDR3nt: TGCGCCAGCAGCCAAGGAGGGGGGGAGGTTTATGGCTACACCTTC
abundance: -; j_gene: TRBJ1-1; d_gene: -; v_gene: TRBV30; CDR3aa: CAWSAEPAGTNTEAFF; CDR3nt: TGTGCCTGGAGTGCCGAGCCTGCGGGTACGAACACTGAAGCTTTCTTT
abundance: -; j_gene: TRBJ2-7; d_gene: -; v_gene: TRBV28; CDR3aa: CASSPHGQNEQYF; CDR3nt: TGTGCCAGCAGTCCCCACGGACAGAACGAGCAGTACTTC
abundance: -; j_gene: TRBJ1-2; d_gene: -; v_gene: TRBV6-5; CDR3aa: CASSYSPQGYYGYTF; CDR3nt: TGTGCCAGCAGTTACTCCCCCCAGGGGTACTATGGCTACACCTTC
abundance: -; j_gene: TRBJ2-3; d_gene: TRBD2; v_gene: TRBV27; CDR3aa: CASSFGAGGDTQYF; CDR3nt: TGTGCCAGCAGTTTTGGGGCGGGAGGAGATACGCAGTATTTT
abundance: -; j_gene: TRBJ2-5; d_gene: TRBD2; v_gene: TRBV4-3; CDR3aa: CASSLRLAGAQETQYF; CDR3nt: TGCGCCAGCAGCCTAAGACTAGCAGGAGCCCAAGAGACCCAGTACTTC
abundance: -; j_gene: TRBJ1-1; d_gene: -; v_gene: TRBV9; CDR3aa: CASSAPRGTEAFF; CDR3nt: TGTGCCAGCAGCGCCCCCAGGGGTACTGAAGCTTTCTTT
abundance: -; j_gene: TRBJ2-7; d_gene: -; v_gene: TRBV5-4; CDR3aa: CASSLGSGSYEQYF; CDR3nt: TGTGCCAGCAGCTTGGGGTCAGGCTCCTACGAGCAGTACTTC
abundance: -; j_gene: TRBJ2-5; d_gene: TRBD2; v_gene: TRBV7-9; CDR3aa: CASSLLAGAETQYF; CDR3nt: TGTGCCAGCAGCTTGCTAGCGGGAGCAGAGACCCAGTACTTC
abundance: -; j_gene: TRBJ1-2; d_gene: TRBD1; v_gene: TRBV7-9; CDR3aa: CASSYGTGEVYGYTF; CDR3nt: TGTGCCAGCAGCTACGGGACAGGGGAGGTCTATGGCTACACCTTC
abundance: -; j_gene: TRBJ1-5; d_gene: -; v_gene: TRBV6-1; CDR3aa: CASSEGGDQPQHF; CDR3nt: TGTGCCAGCAGTGAGGGGGGGGATCAGCCCCAGCATTTT
abundance: -; j_gene: TRBJ2-5; d_gene: TRBD2; v_gene: TRBV5-1; CDR3aa: CASSLGRGEETQYF; CDR3nt: TGCGCCAGCAGCTTGGGCCGGGGGGAAGAGACCCAGTACTTC
abundance: -; j_gene: TRBJ2-7; d_gene: -; v_gene: TRBV5-6; CDR3aa: CASSFDRVSYEQYF; CDR3nt: TGTGCCAGCAGCTTCGACAGAGTTTCCTACGAGCAGTACTTC
abundance: -; j_gene: TRBJ2-5; d_gene: -; v_gene: TRBV9; CDR3aa: CASSPETSGVGETQYF; CDR3nt: TGTGCCAGCAGCCCGGAGACCTCGGGAGTGGGTGAGACCCAGTACTTC
abundance: -; j_gene: TRBJ2-2; d_gene: TRBD2; v_gene: TRBV29-1; CDR3aa: CSVGLAGAGGGELFF; CDR3nt: TGCAGCGTGGGACTAGCGGGTGCAGGTGGCGGGGAGCTGTTTTTT
abundance: -; j_gene: TRBJ1-5; d_gene: -; v_gene: TRBV10-3; CDR3aa: CAISKGGGLASNQPQHF; CDR3nt: TGTGCCATCAGTAAAGGCGGGGGGCTCGCCAGTAATCAGCCCCAGCATTTT
abundance: -; j_gene: TRBJ2-2; d_gene: -; v_gene: TRBV10-3; CDR3aa: CAINLDSTNTGELFF; CDR3nt: TGTGCCATCAACCTCGACTCTACGAACACCGGGGAGCTGTTTTTT
abundance: once; j_gene: TRBJ1-5; d_gene: TRBD1; v_gene: TRBV19; CDR3aa: CASSIGDRTYNQPQHF; CDR3nt: TGTGCCAGTAGTATTGGGGACAGGACTTACAATCAGCCCCAGCATTTT
abundance: -; j_gene: TRBJ2-1; d_gene: TRBD1; v_gene: TRBV6-5; CDR3aa: CASSGPTGVAEQFF; CDR3nt: TGTGCCAGCAGTGGACCAACAGGGGTGGCTGAGCAGTTCTTC
abundance: -; j_gene: TRBJ1-1; d_gene: TRBD1; v_gene: TRBV7-9; CDR3aa: CATLRGVRSTEAFF; CDR3nt: TGTGCCACCCTCAGGGGGGTCCGGAGCACTGAAGCTTTCTTT
abundance: -; j_gene: TRBJ1-4; d_gene: TRBD1; v_gene: TRBV7-9; CDR3aa: CASSSSWGTGNEKLFF; CDR3nt: TGTGCCAGCAGCTCCTCATGGGGGACAGGGAATGAAAAACTGTTTTTT
abundance: few; j_gene: TRBJ2-2; d_gene: TRBD1; v_gene: TRBV7-7; CDR3aa: CASSGQGASGELFF; CDR3nt: TGTGCCAGCTCCGGACAGGGGGCGAGCGGGGAGCTGTTTTTT
abundance: -; j_gene: TRBJ2-1; d_gene: -; v_gene: TRBV19; CDR3aa: CASAEGAYNEQFF; CDR3nt: TGTGCCAGTGCTGAGGGGGCCTACAATGAGCAGTTCTTC
abundance: -; j_gene: TRBJ2-7; d_gene: TRBD2; v_gene: TRBV15; CDR3aa: CATRIAGENSYEQYF; CDR3nt: TGTGCCACCAGGATAGCGGGAGAGAACTCCTACGAGCAGTACTTC
abundance: -; j_gene: TRBJ2-3; d_gene: TRBD2; v_gene: TRBV6-1; CDR3aa: CASREREPPGGTQYF; CDR3nt: TGTGCCAGCAGAGAGCGGGAGCCACCGGGGGGTACGCAGTATTTT
abundance: -; j_gene: TRBJ2-1; d_gene: -; v_gene: TRBV5-6; CDR3aa: CASSFGDQLFF; CDR3nt: TGTGCCAGCAGCTTTGGAGACCAACTATTCTTC
abundance: -; j_gene: TRBJ1-5; d_gene: -; v_gene: TRBV2; CDR3aa: CASSEDTAYSNQPQHF; CDR3nt: TGTGCCAGCAGTGAAGATACAGCTTATAGCAATCAGCCCCAGCATTTT
abundance: -; j_gene: TRBJ2-3; d_gene: TRBD2; v_gene: TRBV10-3; CDR3aa: CAISESMAGVYTDTQYF; CDR3nt: TGTGCCATCAGTGAGTCGATGGCGGGAGTTTACACAGATACGCAGTATTTT